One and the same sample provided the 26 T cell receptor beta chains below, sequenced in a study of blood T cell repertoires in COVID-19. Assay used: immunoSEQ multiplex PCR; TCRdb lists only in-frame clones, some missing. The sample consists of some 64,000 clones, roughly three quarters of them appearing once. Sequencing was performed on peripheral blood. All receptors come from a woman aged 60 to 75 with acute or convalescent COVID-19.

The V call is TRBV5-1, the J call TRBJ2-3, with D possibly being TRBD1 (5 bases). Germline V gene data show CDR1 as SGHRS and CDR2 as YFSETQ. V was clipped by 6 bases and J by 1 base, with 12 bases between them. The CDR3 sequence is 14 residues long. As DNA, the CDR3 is TGCGCCAGCAAGAGACAGCCAGGCACAGATACGCAGTATTTT. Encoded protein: CASKRQPGTDTQYF.

CDR3 sequence reads: CAISDRSQGTENQPQHF. The CDR3 nucleotides are TGTGCCATCAGTGATCGGAGCCAGGGAACTGAGAATCAGCCCCAGCATTTT. V gene TRBV10-3 combines with J gene TRBJ1-5; maybe TRBD1 (5 bases). V shed 3 bases and J shed 4 bases, with 19 bases lying between them. Germline CDR1 reads ENHRY; CDR2 reads SYGVKD. The CDR3 runs to 17 residues.

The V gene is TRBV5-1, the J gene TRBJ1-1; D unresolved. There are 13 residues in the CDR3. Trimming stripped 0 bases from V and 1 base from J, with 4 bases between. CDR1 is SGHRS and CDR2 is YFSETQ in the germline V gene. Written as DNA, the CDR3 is TGCGCCAGCAGCTTGGCGGGGAACACTGAAGCTTTCTTT. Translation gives CASSLAGNTEAFF.

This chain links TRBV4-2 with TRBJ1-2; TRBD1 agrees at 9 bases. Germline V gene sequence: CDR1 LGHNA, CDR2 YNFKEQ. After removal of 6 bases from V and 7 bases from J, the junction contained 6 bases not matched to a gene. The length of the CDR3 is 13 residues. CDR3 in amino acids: CASSRTGAGGYTF. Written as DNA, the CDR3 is TGTGCCAGCAGTCGGACAGGGGCAGGTGGCTACACCTTC.

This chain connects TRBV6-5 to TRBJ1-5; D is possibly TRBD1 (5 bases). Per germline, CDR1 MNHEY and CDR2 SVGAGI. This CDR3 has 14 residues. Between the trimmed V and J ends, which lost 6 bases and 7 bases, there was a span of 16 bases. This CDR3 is CASRPQGYGQPQHF. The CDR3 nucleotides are TGTGCCAGCAGACCCCAGGGATATGGACAGCCCCAGCATTTT.

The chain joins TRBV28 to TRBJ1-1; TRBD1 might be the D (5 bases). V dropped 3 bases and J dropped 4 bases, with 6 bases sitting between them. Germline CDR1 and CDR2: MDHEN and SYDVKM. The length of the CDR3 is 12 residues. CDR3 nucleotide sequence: TGTGCCAGCAGTTTCCAGGGCACTGAAGCTTTCTTT. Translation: CASSFQGTEAFF.

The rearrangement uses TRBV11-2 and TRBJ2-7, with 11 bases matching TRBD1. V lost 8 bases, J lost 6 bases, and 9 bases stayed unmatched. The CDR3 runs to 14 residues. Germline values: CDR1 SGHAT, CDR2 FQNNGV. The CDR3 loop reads CASGSGTGGGEQYF. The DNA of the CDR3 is TGTGCCAGCGGCTCCGGGACAGGGGGAGGCGAGCAGTACTTC.

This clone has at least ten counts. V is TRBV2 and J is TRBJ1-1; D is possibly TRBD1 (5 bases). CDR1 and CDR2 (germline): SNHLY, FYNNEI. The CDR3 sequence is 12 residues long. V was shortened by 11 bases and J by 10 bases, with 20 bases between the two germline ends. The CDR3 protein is CAHNRDSGGAFF. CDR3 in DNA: TGTGCCCATAACCGGGACTCTGGGGGAGCTTTCTTT.

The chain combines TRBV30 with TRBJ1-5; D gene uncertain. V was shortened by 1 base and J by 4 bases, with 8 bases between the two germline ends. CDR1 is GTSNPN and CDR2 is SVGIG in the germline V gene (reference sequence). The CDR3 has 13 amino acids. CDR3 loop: CAWSGGANQPQHF. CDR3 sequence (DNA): TGTGCCTGGAGTGGGGGAGCAAATCAGCCCCAGCATTTT.

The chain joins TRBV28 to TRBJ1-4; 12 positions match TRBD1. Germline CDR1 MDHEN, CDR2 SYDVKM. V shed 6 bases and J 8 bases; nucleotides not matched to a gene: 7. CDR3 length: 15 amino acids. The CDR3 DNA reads TGTGCCAGCAGATCAGGGGGACAGGGGGCCGAAAAACTGTTTTTT. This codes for CASRSGGQGAEKLFF.

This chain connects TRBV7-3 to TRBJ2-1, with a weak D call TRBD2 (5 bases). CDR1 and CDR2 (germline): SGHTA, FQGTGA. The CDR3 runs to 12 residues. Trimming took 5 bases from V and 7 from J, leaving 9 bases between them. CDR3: CASSRRGNEQFF. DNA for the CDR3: TGTGCCAGCAGCCGCCGCGGGAATGAGCAGTTCTTC.

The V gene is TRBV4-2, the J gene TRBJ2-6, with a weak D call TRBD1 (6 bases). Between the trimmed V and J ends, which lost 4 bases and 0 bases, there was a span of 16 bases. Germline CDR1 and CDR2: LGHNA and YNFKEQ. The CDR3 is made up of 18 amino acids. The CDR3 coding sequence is TGTGCCAGCAGCCTACACCGACAGGACCCCTCTGGGGCCAACGTCCTGACTTTC. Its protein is CASSLHRQDPSGANVLTF.

CDR3 DNA sequence: TGTGCCAGCAGATCGGGACAGCCCTACTATGGCTACACCTTC. It specifies CASRSGQPYYGYTF. The chain joins TRBV6-5 to TRBJ1-2; 7 nucleotides align to TRBD1. Trimming took 6 bases from V and 3 from J; bases not matched to a gene: 7. Germline loops: CDR1 MNHEY, CDR2 SVGAGI. The CDR3 contains 14 residues.

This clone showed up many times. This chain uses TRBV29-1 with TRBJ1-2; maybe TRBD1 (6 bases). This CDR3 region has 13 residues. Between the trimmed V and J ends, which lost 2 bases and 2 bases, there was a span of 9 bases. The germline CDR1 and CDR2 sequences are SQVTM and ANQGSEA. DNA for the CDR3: TGCAGCGTTGAACCAGGGGCGAACTATGGCTACACCTTC. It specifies CSVEPGANYGYTF. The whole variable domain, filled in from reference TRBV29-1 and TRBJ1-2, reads SAVISQKPSRDICQRGTSLTIQCQVDSQVTMMFWYRQQPGQSLTLIATANQGSEATYESGFVIDKFPISRPNLTFSTLTVSNMSPEDSSIYLCSVEPGANYGYTFGSGTRLTVV.

DNA for the CDR3: TGCGCCAGCAGCTTGAGGGCTAGCGGGGGGAATGAGCAGTTCTTC. Translated: CASSLRASGGNEQFF. The genes are TRBV5-1 and TRBJ2-1; TRBD2 agrees at 11 bases. With 1 base clipped from V and 7 bases from J, the junction kept 4 bases outside the gene matches. This CDR3 spans 15 amino acids. The V gene's germline CDR1 is SGHRS and CDR2 YFSETQ.

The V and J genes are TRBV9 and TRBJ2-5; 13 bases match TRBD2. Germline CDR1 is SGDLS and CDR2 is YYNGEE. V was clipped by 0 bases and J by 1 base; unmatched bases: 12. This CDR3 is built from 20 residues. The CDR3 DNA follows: TGTGCCAGCAGCGTAGCGGGAACGACTAGCGGGGGGAAGGCCCAAGAGACCCAGTACTTC. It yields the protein CASSVAGTTSGGKAQETQYF.

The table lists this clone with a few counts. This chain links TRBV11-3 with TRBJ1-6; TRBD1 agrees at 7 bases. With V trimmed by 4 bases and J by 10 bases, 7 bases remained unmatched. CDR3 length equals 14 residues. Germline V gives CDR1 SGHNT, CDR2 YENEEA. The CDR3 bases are TGTGCCAGCAGCTCAACAGGGGATGGGTCACCCCTCCACTTT. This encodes CASSSTGDGSPLHF. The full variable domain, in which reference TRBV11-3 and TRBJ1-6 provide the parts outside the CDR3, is EAGVVQSPRYKIIEKKQPVAFWCNPISGHNTLYWYLQNLGQGPELLIRYENEEAVDDSQLPKDRFSAERLKGVDSTLKIQPAELGDSAVYLCASSSTGDGSPLHFGNGTRLTVT.

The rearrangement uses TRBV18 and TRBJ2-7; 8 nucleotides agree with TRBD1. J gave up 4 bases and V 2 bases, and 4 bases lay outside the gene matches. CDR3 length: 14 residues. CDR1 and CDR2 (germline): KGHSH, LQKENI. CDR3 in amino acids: CASSPAGGYYEQYF. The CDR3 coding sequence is TGTGCCAGCTCACCAGCAGGGGGCTATTACGAGCAGTACTTC.

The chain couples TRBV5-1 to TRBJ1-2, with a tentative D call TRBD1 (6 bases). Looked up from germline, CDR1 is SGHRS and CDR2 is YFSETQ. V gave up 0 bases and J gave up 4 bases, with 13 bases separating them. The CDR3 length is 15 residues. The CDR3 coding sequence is TGCGCCAGCAGCTTGGAGGCAGGGGACGCCTATGGCTACACCTTC. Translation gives CASSLEAGDAYGYTF.

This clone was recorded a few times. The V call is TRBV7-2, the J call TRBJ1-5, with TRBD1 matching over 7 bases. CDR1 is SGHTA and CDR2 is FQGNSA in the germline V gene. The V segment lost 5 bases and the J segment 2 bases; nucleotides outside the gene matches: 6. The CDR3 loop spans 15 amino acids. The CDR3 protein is CASSGTGAGNQPQHF. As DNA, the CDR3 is TGTGCCAGCAGCGGTACAGGGGCAGGCAATCAGCCCCAGCATTTT.

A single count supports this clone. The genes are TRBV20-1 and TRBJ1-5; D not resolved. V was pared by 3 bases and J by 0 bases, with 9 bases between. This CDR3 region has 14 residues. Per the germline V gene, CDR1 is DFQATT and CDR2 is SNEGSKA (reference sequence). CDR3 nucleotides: TGCAGTGCTAGTTCCGTTTATAGCAATCAGCCCCAGCATTTT. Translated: CSASSVYSNQPQHF.

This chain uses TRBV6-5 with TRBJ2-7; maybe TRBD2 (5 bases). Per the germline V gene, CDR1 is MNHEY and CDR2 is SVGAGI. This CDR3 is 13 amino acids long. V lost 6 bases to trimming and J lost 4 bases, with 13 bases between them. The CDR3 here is CASSLTRRYEQYF. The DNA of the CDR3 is TGTGCCAGCAGCCTTACTAGGAGATACGAGCAGTACTTC.

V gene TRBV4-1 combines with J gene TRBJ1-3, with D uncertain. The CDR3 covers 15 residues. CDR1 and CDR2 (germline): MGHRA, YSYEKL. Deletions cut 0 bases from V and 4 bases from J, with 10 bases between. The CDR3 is CASSQDSLRGNTIYF. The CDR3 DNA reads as TGCGCCAGCAGCCAAGACAGCCTCAGGGGAAACACCATATATTTT.

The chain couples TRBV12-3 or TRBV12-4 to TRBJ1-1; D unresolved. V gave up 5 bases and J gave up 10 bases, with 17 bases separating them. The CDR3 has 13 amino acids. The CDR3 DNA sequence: TGTGCCAGCAGTGCTGCAGGTACTGAACGAGCTTTCTTT. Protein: CASSAAGTERAFF.

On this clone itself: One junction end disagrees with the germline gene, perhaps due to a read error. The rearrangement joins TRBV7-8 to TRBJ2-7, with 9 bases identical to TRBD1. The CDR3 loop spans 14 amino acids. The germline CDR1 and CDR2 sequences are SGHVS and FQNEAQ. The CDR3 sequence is CASSLQGASHEQYF. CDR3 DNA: TGTGCCAGCAGCCTACAGGGGGCCTCCCACGAGCAGTACTTC.

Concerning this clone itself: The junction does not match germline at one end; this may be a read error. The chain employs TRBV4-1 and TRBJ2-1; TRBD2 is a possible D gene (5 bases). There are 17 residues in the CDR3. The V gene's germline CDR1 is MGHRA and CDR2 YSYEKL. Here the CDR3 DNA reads TGCGCCAGCAGTCAAGAAATCTATACGGTGGGAGTCGATGAGCAGTTCTTC. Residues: CASSQEIYTVGVDEQFF.